A single sample is the source of the 20 T cell receptor beta chains below, sequenced in a study of T cells in Graves' hyperthyroidism and ophthalmopathy. RNA transcripts were the template for amplifying TCR beta CDR3 regions. Researchers ran a first-round RT-PCR on the TCR CDR3 using the HTBI primer set. MiXCR, applied by TCRdb to the multiplex PCR reads, yields one record per CDR3 protein. Of 350,000 to 500,000 distinct CDR3 sequences in the sample, approximately 13% were seen once. Sequencing was performed on blood. These receptors originate from a woman younger than 30 with Graves' hyperthyroidism.

The chain employs TRBV12-3 or TRBV12-4 and TRBJ2-7; the D gene could be TRBD1 or TRBD2 (5 bases each). V lost 6 bases to trimming and J lost 0 bases, with 9 bases between them. The CDR3 has 13 amino acids. Written as DNA, the CDR3 is TGTGCCAGCAGGGAGGACAACTCCTACGAGCAGTACTTC. Its translation is CASREDNSYEQYF.

This clonotype has ten or more counts. V and J are TRBV2 and TRBJ1-2, with 12 positions matching TRBD1. Germline values: CDR1 SNHLY, CDR2 FYNNEI. The CDR3 contains 14 residues. With 4 bases clipped from V and 7 bases from J, the junction kept 4 bases outside the gene matches. The DNA of the CDR3 is TGTGCCAGCAGTGGGGACAGGGGGCCTTCTGGCTACACCTTC. Translated, it gives CASSGDRGPSGYTF.

In its sample, this clonotype was seen a few times. The rearrangement uses TRBV20-1 and TRBJ1-1, with D unclear. The CDR3 has 13 residues. Germline CDR1 and CDR2: DFQATT and SNEGSKA (reference sequence). V was cut by 7 bases and J by 0 bases, with 12 bases left in between. The CDR3 nucleotides are TGCAGTGAAACGGGAACAGTGAACACTGAAGCTTTCTTT. It yields the protein CSETGTVNTEAFF.

In this sample, this clonotype turned up many times. The chain couples TRBV4-1 to TRBJ2-5; 9 bases map to TRBD2. CDR1 is MGHRA and CDR2 is YSYEKL in the germline V gene. The CDR3 extends over 18 amino acids. After removal of 0 bases from V and 2 bases from J, the junction contained 10 bases not matched to a gene. CDR3 protein: CASSQDPQRAGGQETQYF. The CDR3 DNA is TGCGCCAGCAGCCAAGATCCTCAGAGAGCGGGAGGACAAGAGACCCAGTACTTC.

The V gene is TRBV19, the J gene TRBJ1-2, with D perhaps TRBD1 (6 bases). V was cut by 3 bases and J by 4 bases, with 12 bases left in between. Germline CDR1 is LNHDA and CDR2 is SQIVND (reference sequence). The CDR3 spans 14 residues. As DNA, the CDR3 is TGTGCCAGTAGTATGTTGGGGGCAACCTATGGCTACACCTTC. Translated: CASSMLGATYGYTF.

J is TRBJ2-3 and V is TRBV15, with D tentatively TRBD2 (6 bases). This CDR3 has 15 residues. The V and J ends lost 1 base and 5 bases respectively, with 13 bases between them. Per the germline V gene, CDR1 is LNHNV and CDR2 is YYDKDF (reference sequence). The CDR3 reads CATSRVPGLLDTQYF. CDR3 bases: TGTGCCACCAGCAGAGTTCCGGGACTCTTAGATACGCAGTATTTT.

In this sample, this clonotype turned up many times. This chain links TRBV5-4 with TRBJ1-2, with 7 bases aligning to TRBD1. The CDR3 consists of 14 residues. Germline lookup yields CDR1 SGHNT and CDR2 YYREEE (reference sequence). V gave up 3 bases and J gave up 1 base; unmatched junction bases: 3. The CDR3 DNA is TGTGCCAGCAGCTCCGGGACAGTTAACTATGGCTACACCTTC. The encoded protein is CASSSGTVNYGYTF. The full variable domain, completed using reference TRBV5-4 and TRBJ1-2, is ETGVTQSPTHLIKTRGQQVTLRCSSQSGHNTVSWYQQALGQGPQFIFQYYREEENGRGNFPPRFSGLQFPNYSSELNVNALELDDSALYLCASSSGTVNYGYTFGSGTRLTVV.

The chain has TRBV7-9 and TRBJ1-5, with D perhaps TRBD1 (5 bases). With 5 bases removed from V and 4 bases from J, the gap between germline ends came to 9 bases. Germline V gene lookup returns CDR1 SEHNR and CDR2 FQNEAQ (reference sequence). This CDR3 has 13 residues. CDR3 region: CASSRDWNQPQHF. CDR3 nucleotide sequence: TGTGCCAGCAGCAGGGACTGGAATCAGCCCCAGCATTTT. Full variable domain (remainder filled in from reference TRBV7-9 and TRBJ1-5): DTGVSQNPRHKITKRGQNVTFRCDPISEHNRLYWYRQTLGQGPEFLTYFQNEAQLEKSRLLSDRFSAERPKGSFSTLEIQRTEQGDSAMYLCASSRDWNQPQHFGDGTRLSIL.

The sample holds many counts of this clonotype. V is TRBV7-9 and J is TRBJ1-2, with a weak D call TRBD1 (5 bases). This CDR3 is 14 amino acids long. Germline CDR1 is SEHNR and CDR2 is FQNEAQ (reference sequence). Trimming pared 3 bases from V and 6 bases from J, leaving 14 bases between. In DNA, the CDR3 is TGTGCCAGCAGCTTGGACATCCGGGGCGATGGCTACACCTTC. Amino acids: CASSLDIRGDGYTF.

This clonotype was seen many times. The V and J genes are TRBV11-2 and TRBJ1-2; D may be TRBD1 (6 bases). CDR3 size: 15 residues. Trimming shortened V by 1 base and J by 4 bases, and 13 bases separated the two germline ends. The germline gives CDR1 SGHAT, CDR2 FQNNGV. The CDR3 DNA reads TGTGCCAGCAGCTTAGGGGGGGGGGCCGCCTATGGCTACACCTTC. Protein: CASSLGGGAAYGYTF.

This clonotype showed up many times. The chain employs TRBV12-3 or TRBV12-4 and TRBJ2-3, with a tentative D call TRBD1 (5 bases). V was clipped by 10 bases and J by 0 bases, with 11 bases between them. The CDR3 consists of 13 residues. Here the CDR3 DNA reads TGTGCCACCGGACAAGGTAGCACAGATACGCAGTATTTT. It specifies CATGQGSTDTQYF.

This clonotype was observed at least ten times. The rearrangement uses TRBV20-1 and TRBJ2-3; no definite D call. The CDR3 is 10 residues long. The germline gives CDR1 DFQATT, CDR2 SNEGSKA (reference sequence). Trimming stripped 7 bases from V and 4 bases from J, with 6 bases between. CDR3 nucleotides: TGCAGTGGAGGTTCAGATACGCAGTATTTT. It encodes CSGGSDTQYF.

This clonotype was detected a few times. The chain couples TRBV7-9 to TRBJ1-1; D might be TRBD1 (5 bases). Germline assignment: CDR1 SEHNR and CDR2 FQNEAQ (reference sequence). Trimming removed 6 bases from V and 1 base from J, with 18 bases in between. The CDR3 has 16 residues. The CDR3 DNA sequence: TGTGCCAGCAGGCGCGCCGCTGGGGGGAAGAACACTGAAGCTTTCTTT. Its translation: CASRRAAGGKNTEAFF.

This clonotype was counted ten times or more. CDR3 sequence reads: CSASRSEILEAFF. CDR3 DNA: TGCAGTGCTAGCCGATCAGAGATCCTTGAAGCTTTCTTT. The chain recombines TRBV20-1 with TRBJ1-1, with D uncertain. V shed 3 bases and J shed 7 bases, with 15 bases lying between them. Germline V lookup: CDR1 DFQATT, CDR2 SNEGSKA (reference sequence). The CDR3 has 13 amino acids.

This clonotype was counted many times. V gene TRBV27 combines with J gene TRBJ2-7; 7 positions agree with TRBD2. The CDR3 is made up of 14 amino acids. J gave up 5 bases and V 5 bases, and 9 bases lay outside the gene matches. Germline CDR1 reads MNHEY; CDR2 reads SMNVEV (reference sequence). The CDR3 region has the DNA TGTGCCAGCAGTCTCCGACTAGCCCACCACGAGCAGTACTTC. Encoded protein: CASSLRLAHHEQYF.

The chain employs TRBV6-1 and TRBJ2-1; D is perhaps TRBD1 or TRBD2 (6 bases each). Germline-derived CDR1 and CDR2 are MNHNS and SASEGT. The CDR3 has 16 amino acids. Trimming left V 2 bases short and J 0 bases short, with 11 bases between. CDR3 residues: CASSELGGSSYNEQFF. DNA of the CDR3: TGTGCCAGCAGTGAACTAGGGGGGAGCTCCTACAATGAGCAGTTCTTC.

The rearrangement links TRBV20-1 to TRBJ1-6; 7 bases are a match to TRBD1. CDR1 is DFQATT and CDR2 is SNEGSKA in the germline V gene (reference sequence). V dropped 6 bases and J dropped 6; count of bases not matched to a gene: 11. The CDR3 sequence is 15 residues long. The CDR3 reads CSARRDRRPNSPLHF. The CDR3 DNA is TGCAGTGCCAGACGGGACAGAAGACCTAATTCACCCCTCCACTTT.

As for this clonotype: The conserved closing phenylalanine or tryptophan is absent in this CDR3, likely reflecting a read error. The gene calls are TRBV7-9 and TRBJ2-2, with D tentatively TRBD2 (6 bases). The V end was cut by 4 bases, the J end by 4 bases, with 19 bases between. The CDR3 consists of 17 residues. Germline CDR1 reads SEHNR; CDR2 reads FQNEAQ (reference sequence). DNA for the CDR3: TGTGCCAGCAGCTCCGACGGCGGGGCCGGCGGCACCGGGGAGCTGTTTTCT. Its protein is CASSSDGGAGGTGELFS.

This clonotype showed up just a few times. The chain uses TRBV3-1 and TRBJ1-6; 7 bases agree with TRBD1. J gave up 7 bases and V 0 bases, and 9 bases lay outside the gene matches. The CDR3 contains 17 residues. Germline V CDR1 and CDR2: LGHDT, YNNKEL (reference sequence). CDR3 DNA sequence: TGTGCCAGCAGCCAAGATCGGTGGGACAGAAAGAATTCACCCCTCCACTTT. This sequence encodes CASSQDRWDRKNSPLHF.

This chain uses TRBV6-5 with TRBJ1-5, with 9 bases that match TRBD1. The CDR3 covers 14 residues. Germline V gives CDR1 MNHEY, CDR2 SVGAGI. V shed 2 bases and J 5 bases; nucleotides not matched to a gene: 1. The CDR3, as DNA: TGTGCCAGCAGTTACGACAGGGGGGATCAGCCCCAGCATTTT. Its translation: CASSYDRGDQPQHF.